Each of the 23 T cell receptor beta chains below was sequenced from the same sample in a study of T cells in Graves' hyperthyroidism and ophthalmopathy. There were TCR beta CDR3 regions amplified from RNA transcripts. In the first-round RT-PCR of the TCR CDR3, the HTBI primer set was used. TCRdb re-called the multiplex PCR reads with MiXCR, one entry per CDR3 protein. Among about 540,000 distinct CDR3 sequences listed, roughly 46% were seen once. The sequencing input was peripheral blood or thyroid tissue (not recorded which). Receptor source: a woman aged 18-30 years with Graves' hyperthyroidism.

Many counts were recorded for this clonotype. This chain uses TRBV10-2 with TRBJ1-1; D remains ambiguous. Germline CDR1 WSHSY, CDR2 SAAADI. This CDR3 spans 14 amino acids. Trimming took 0 bases from V and 0 from J, leaving 5 bases between them. The CDR3 region has the DNA TGCGCCAGCAGTGAGTCTGCCCTGAACACTGAAGCTTTCTTT. The encoded protein is CASSESALNTEAFF.

Many counts were recorded for this clonotype. The chain employs TRBV24-1 and TRBJ1-5, with D unresolved. V was clipped by 4 bases and J by 6 bases, with 9 bases between them. Germline V lookup: CDR1 KGHDR, CDR2 SFDVKD. The CDR3 sequence is 13 residues long. CDR3 nucleotides: TGTGCCACCAGTGAGCGGGTGGGTCAGCCCCAGCATTTT. Translation: CATSERVGQPQHF.

The rearrangement uses TRBV25-1 and TRBJ1-2, with 10 bases fitting TRBD1. CDR1 MGHDK and CDR2 SYGVNS come from the germline V gene. This CDR3 is 15 amino acids long. V lost 6 bases, J lost 8 bases, and 12 bases stayed unmatched. CDR3 in amino acids: CASSLAAGTGVGYTF. DNA of the CDR3: TGTGCCAGCAGCTTAGCGGCCGGGACAGGGGTCGGCTACACCTTC.

The table lists this clonotype with many counts. The CDR3 is CASSHVANSGNTIYF. The CDR3 DNA follows: TGTGCCAGCAGCCACGTGGCGAACTCTGGAAACACCATATATTTT. The chain employs TRBV7-3 and TRBJ1-3; D is unresolved. V was shortened by 5 bases and J by 0 bases, with 11 bases between the two germline ends. Germline V lookup: CDR1 SGHTA, CDR2 FQGTGA. This CDR3 comprises 15 residues.

At least ten counts were recorded for this clonotype. The V gene is TRBV7-8, the J gene TRBJ2-7; D is uncertain. From germline, CDR1 is SGHVS and CDR2 FQNEAQ. The CDR3 loop spans 15 amino acids. The V and J ends lost 4 bases and 5 bases respectively, with 18 bases between them. The DNA for the CDR3 is TGTGCCAGCAGCTACGACCCCGGACGCGGCAACGAGCAGTACTTC. Its translation is CASSYDPGRGNEQYF.

This clonotype was recorded once. V gene TRBV7-2 combines with J gene TRBJ2-7; D possibly corresponds to TRBD1 (6 bases). The CDR3 contains 15 residues. From germline, CDR1 is SGHTA and CDR2 FQGNSA. The V gene lost 5 bases and the J gene lost 3 bases, with 17 bases spanning the gap. The CDR3 here is CASSQGQPRNYEQYF. Written as DNA, the CDR3 is TGTGCCAGCAGCCAGGGACAACCGAGAAACTACGAGCAGTACTTC.

J is TRBJ2-7 and V is TRBV7-6; 8 nucleotides align to TRBD2. The CDR3 consists of 15 residues. Germline V gives CDR1 SGHVS, CDR2 FNYEAQ. J was trimmed by 6 bases and V by 5 bases; bases with no gene match: 12. CDR3 DNA sequence: TGTGCCAGCAGCCTCGGACTAGCCGTGGGCGGCGAGCAGTACTTC. Translating gives CASSLGLAVGGEQYF.

The V call is TRBV6-1, the J call TRBJ2-5; D call uncertain. Germline V gene lookup returns CDR1 MNHNS and CDR2 SASEGT. V shed 5 bases and J shed 5 bases, with 15 bases lying between them. The CDR3 runs 14 residues. The CDR3 protein is CASSYSPEFETQYF. CDR3 nucleotide sequence: TGTGCCAGCAGTTACTCGCCGGAGTTTGAGACCCAGTACTTC.

This clonotype was seen at least ten times. The chain has TRBV7-2 and TRBJ1-1, with a tentative D call TRBD1 (5 bases). Germline V gene sequence: CDR1 SGHTA, CDR2 FQGNSA. This CDR3 spans 13 amino acids. Trimming took off 2 bases at V and 8 bases at J, with 12 bases between the two ends. The CDR3 sequence: CASSLQAGLEAFF. DNA for the CDR3: TGTGCCAGCAGCTTACAGGCAGGGCTGGAAGCTTTCTTT.

A few counts support this clonotype. The chain employs TRBV19 and TRBJ2-5; D is perhaps TRBD1 (6 bases). The CDR3 consists of 13 residues. Trimming removed 5 bases at V and 2 bases at J, with 9 bases between. From germline, CDR1 is LNHDA and CDR2 SQIVND (reference sequence). The CDR3 here is CASSYGTQETQYF. CDR3 bases: TGTGCCAGTAGTTATGGGACACAAGAGACCCAGTACTTC.

This clonotype was picked up a small number of times. The chain joins TRBV7-8 to TRBJ1-2, with D hard to call. Germline assignment: CDR1 SGHVS and CDR2 FQNEAQ. The length of the CDR3 is 14 residues. V lost 5 bases, J lost 4 bases, and 14 bases lay in between. For the CDR3, the DNA is TGTGCCAGCAGCCAAGGAACCCGGCCCTATGGCTACACCTTC. Translation gives CASSQGTRPYGYTF.

This clonotype came up a few times. The V gene is TRBV6-5, the J gene TRBJ2-5; D gene unclear. Trimming removed 1 base at V and 1 base at J, with 13 bases between. This CDR3 is built from 16 residues. CDR1 MNHEY and CDR2 SVGAGI come from the germline V gene. DNA for the CDR3: TGTGCCAGCAGTTACTTGGCCTCGAGGCGCCAAGAGACCCAGTACTTC. This translates into CASSYLASRRQETQYF.

This clonotype was detected a few times. Here the CDR3 DNA reads TGTGCCAGCAGCTTAGGTCCAGGGTCTTGGGAGCAGTACTTC. The encoded protein is CASSLGPGSWEQYF. The rearrangement uses TRBV7-8 and TRBJ2-7; weak D call: TRBD1 (5 bases). Trimming removed 1 base from V and 7 bases from J, with 14 bases in between. The V gene's germline CDR1 is SGHVS and CDR2 FQNEAQ. This CDR3 comprises 14 residues.

The chain recombines TRBV7-6 with TRBJ2-7, with D perhaps TRBD2 (6 bases). Between the trimmed V and J ends, which lost 5 bases and 5 bases, there was a span of 19 bases. The CDR3 is made up of 15 amino acids. Germline V CDR1 and CDR2: SGHVS, FNYEAQ. CDR3 residues: CASSPLFGRGDEQYF. The CDR3 nucleotides read TGTGCCAGCAGCCCCCTCTTCGGGAGAGGCGACGAGCAGTACTTC. The whole variable domain, remainder taken from reference TRBV7-6 and TRBJ2-7, is GAGVSQSPRYKVTKRGQDVALRCDPISGHVSLYWYRQALGQGPEFLTYFNYEAQQDKSGLPNDRFSAERPEGSISTLTIQRTEQRDSAMYRCASSPLFGRGDEQYFGPGTRLTVT.

The V call is TRBV7-6, the J call TRBJ2-7, with D possibly matching TRBD1 (6 bases). CDR3 length: 14 residues. V lost 5 bases and J lost 3, with 14 bases in between. Germline-derived CDR1 and CDR2 are SGHVS and FNYEAQ. CDR3 DNA sequence: TGTGCCAGCAGCCAAGATGGCAGGGGCTACGAGCAGTACTTC. Translation: CASSQDGRGYEQYF.

With regard to this clonotype: Being one base from a much bigger clone, this may be a read error. It is likely a read error, because the conserved phenylalanine at the end of the CDR3 is missing. The chain employs TRBV7-8 and TRBJ1-1; possibly TRBD1 for D (6 bases). The germline V gene encodes CDR1 SGHVS and CDR2 FQNEAQ. CDR3 length: 14 amino acids. The ends were cut back, 6 bases at V and 1 base at J, with 12 bases in the middle. CDR3 coding DNA: TGTGCCAGCAGTAAAGGACAGCAGAACACTGAAGCTTTCCTT. Protein product: CASSKGQQNTEAFL.

There are many counts of this clonotype. The chain carries TRBV29-1 and TRBJ2-5; TRBD2 agrees at 7 bases. Germline loops: CDR1 SQVTM, CDR2 ANQGSEA. V shed 4 bases and J 4 bases; nucleotides not matched to a gene: 12. This CDR3 contains 15 residues. The CDR3 protein is CSVGGGGLVGETQYF. In nucleotides, the CDR3 is TGCAGCGTTGGAGGAGGAGGACTAGTTGGAGAGACCCAGTACTTC.

Ten or more counts support this clonotype. The chain links TRBV7-9 to TRBJ1-4; TRBD1 matches 7 bases. Trimming cost V 5 bases and J 5 bases; bases outside gene matches: 5. In germline, CDR1 is SEHNR, CDR2 FQNEAQ (reference sequence). The CDR3 is 14 residues long. CDR3 in amino acids: CASSEQGINEKLFF. The DNA for the CDR3 is TGTGCCAGCAGCGAACAGGGGATCAATGAAAAACTGTTTTTT.

The CDR3 coding sequence is TGTGCCAGCAGCCGAGGACTAGCGCCCGGGGAGCAGTACTTC. Residues: CASSRGLAPGEQYF. The chain employs TRBV6-1 and TRBJ2-7, with 9 bases that match TRBD2. After removal of 6 bases from V and 7 bases from J, the junction contained 10 bases not matched to a gene. CDR1 and CDR2 from the germline V gene are MNHNS and SASEGT. The CDR3 has 14 residues.

This chain links TRBV2 with TRBJ1-5; D is unclear. The CDR3 consists of 14 residues. Trimming pared 11 bases from V and 7 bases from J, leaving 21 bases between. CDR1 and CDR2 from the germline V gene are SNHLY and FYNNEI. CDR3 sequence: CAGMDGVVGQPQHF. CDR3 bases: TGTGCCGGCATGGATGGGGTTGTCGGACAGCCCCAGCATTTT. Combining the CDR3 with reference TRBV2 and TRBJ1-5 gives the whole variable domain EPEVTQTPSHQVTQMGQEVILRCVPISNHLYFYWYRQILGQKVEFLVSFYNNEISEKSEIFDDQFSVERPDGSNFTLKIRSTKLEDSAMYFCAGMDGVVGQPQHFGDGTRLSIL.

The rearrangement uses TRBV29-1 and TRBJ2-1; 7 bases match TRBD1. Germline loops: CDR1 SQVTM, CDR2 ANQGSEA. V lost 5 bases to trimming and J lost 10 bases; unmatched junction nucleotides: 5. CDR3 length: 11 residues. The CDR3 coding sequence is TGCAGCGTTTTAACAGGGGAAGAGCAGTTCTTC. This gives the protein CSVLTGEEQFF.

The gene calls are TRBV10-3 and TRBJ1-1, with TRBD1 as a possible D gene (6 bases). The V end was cut by 4 bases, the J end by 7 bases, with 13 bases between. Germline V CDR1 and CDR2: ENHRY, SYGVKD. The CDR3 totals 13 residues. The CDR3, as DNA: TGTGCCATCAGTGGTGCAGGGGACTATGAAGCTTTCTTT. Its translation: CAISGAGDYEAFF.

V gene TRBV10-3 combines with J gene TRBJ2-5; TRBD2 is a possible D gene (7 bases). Trimming shortened V by 2 bases and J by 1 base, and 14 bases separated the two germline ends. The germline CDR1 and CDR2 sequences are ENHRY and SYGVKD. The CDR3 runs to 16 residues. The CDR3 nucleotides read TGTGCCATCAGTGAGCCGACTAGCAGGGGCCAAGAGACCCAGTACTTC. It codes for CAISEPTSRGQETQYF.